The 17 T cell receptor beta chains listed next were all sequenced from one sample in a study of T-cell reconstitution after alpha-beta-depleted transplantation in children. Construction of the TCRbeta library involved unique molecular identifiers. TCRdb itself ran the PCR reads through MiXCR, one entry per CDR3 protein. The profile shows approximately 190,000 distinct CDR3 sequences, roughly 6.3% of them singletons. The material sequenced was PBMCs, taken before TCRalphabeta/CD19-depleted stem cell transplant. The receptors here all came from a girl less than two years old with combined immunodeficiency, due to receive a stem cell transplant.

This clonotype was counted many times. This chain joins TRBV7-3 and TRBJ2-3; D gene uncertain. This CDR3 has 15 amino acids. V lost 1 base to trimming and J lost 2 bases, with 10 bases between them. Germline assignment: CDR1 SGHTA and CDR2 FQGTGA. CDR3 DNA sequence: TGTGCCAGCAGCTTAAATCCAGCCCTCACAGATACGCAGTATTTT. This translates into CASSLNPALTDTQYF.

The sample holds many counts of this clonotype. V is TRBV11-3 and J is TRBJ2-2, with D perhaps being TRBD1 or TRBD2 (6 bases each). Trimming removed 5 bases at V and 4 bases at J, with 17 bases between. From germline, CDR1 is SGHNT and CDR2 YENEEA. CDR3 length equals 16 residues. The CDR3 nucleotides are TGTGCCAGCAGCCCAGTTCGGGGGCGGGCCACCGGGGAGCTGTTTTTT. This codes for CASSPVRGRATGELFF.

This clonotype was counted many times. This chain joins TRBV11-2 and TRBJ2-3; 11 nucleotides line up with TRBD2. The CDR3 loop spans 16 amino acids. The germline gives CDR1 SGHAT, CDR2 FQNNGV. V shed 5 bases and J 1 base; nucleotides not matched to a gene: 5. DNA of the CDR3: TGTGCCAGCAGCATCGGGACTAGCGGTCGCACAGATACGCAGTATTTT. It encodes CASSIGTSGRTDTQYF.

This clonotype showed up many times. This rearrangement joins TRBV5-5 to TRBJ2-5; 12 bases are shared with TRBD1. V lost 4 bases, J lost 5 bases, and 6 bases stayed unmatched. Germline CDR1 reads SGHKS; CDR2 reads YYEKEE (reference sequence). The CDR3 loop spans 15 amino acids. The CDR3 is CASSLGTGGLETQYF. The CDR3 region has the DNA TGTGCCAGCAGCCTGGGGACAGGGGGCTTGGAGACCCAGTACTTC.

This clonotype was detected ten times or more. CDR3 sequence: CSARDFTGPLVIRQFF. The CDR3 DNA sequence: TGCAGTGCTAGAGATTTCACGGGCCCCCTAGTGATAAGGCAGTTCTTC. This chain joins TRBV20-1 and TRBJ2-1; D unresolved. Trimming left V 0 bases short and J 12 bases short, with 24 bases between. The CDR3 loop spans 16 amino acids. Germline V CDR1 and CDR2: DFQATT, SNEGSKA (reference sequence).

This clonotype was picked up many times. The rearrangement links TRBV19 to TRBJ2-5; 8 bases match TRBD1. Losses at the gene ends were 3 bases for V and 4 bases for J; bases not matched to a gene: 4. This CDR3 has 14 amino acids. CDR1 LNHDA and CDR2 SQIVND come from the germline V gene (reference sequence). CDR3 sequence (DNA): TGTGCCAGTAGTATTTCGACAGGGGCAGAGACCCAGTACTTC. Translated: CASSISTGAETQYF.

The chain is built from TRBV7-9 and TRBJ2-3; 7 positions match TRBD2. The CDR3 contains 17 residues. Germline values: CDR1 SEHNR, CDR2 FQNEAQ (reference sequence). J lost 3 bases, V lost 5 bases, and 14 bases had no gene match. The CDR3 DNA follows: TGTGCCAGCAGCCCCATGGGCGGCAGGGAGGGGACAGATACGCAGTATTTT. Its protein is CASSPMGGREGTDTQYF.

This clonotype was counted many times. One end of the junction varies from germline; a read error may be responsible. The rearrangement links TRBV5-1 to TRBJ2-7; 11 bases line up with TRBD1. The CDR3 spans 14 residues. Germline lookup yields CDR1 SGHRS and CDR2 YFSETQ. This CDR3 is CASSSGTGGYEQYF. Here the CDR3 DNA reads TGTGCCAGCAGTTCCGGGACAGGGGGCTACGAGCAGTACTTC.

This clonotype was counted ten times or more. This rearrangement joins TRBV29-1 to TRBJ1-1, with D possibly TRBD1 on 6 matching bases. Germline values: CDR1 SQVTM, CDR2 ANQGSEA. V lost 6 bases, J lost 5 bases, and 10 bases lay in between. The CDR3 totals 11 residues. As DNA, the CDR3 is TGCAGCGTCGACAGGAGGACTGAAGCTTTCTTT. It yields the protein CSVDRRTEAFF.

The table lists this clonotype with a few counts. The genes are TRBV12-3 or TRBV12-4 and TRBJ1-1, with D tentatively TRBD1 (5 bases). There are 13 residues in the CDR3. V lost 6 bases, J lost 1 base, and 9 bases lay in between. DNA for the CDR3: TGTGCCAGCAGCCCGACAGCGAACACTGAAGCTTTCTTT. It specifies CASSPTANTEAFF.

This clonotype was recorded many times. The chain combines TRBV20-1 with TRBJ2-3; the D gene is possibly TRBD2 (6 bases). The germline gives CDR1 DFQATT, CDR2 SNEGSKA (reference sequence). V gave up 2 bases and J gave up 6 bases, with 9 bases separating them. The CDR3 loop spans 12 amino acids. The CDR3: CSARKEGDTQYF. CDR3 in DNA: TGCAGTGCTAGAAAGGAGGGGGATACGCAGTATTTT.

V is TRBV7-9 and J is TRBJ2-2; D possibly corresponds to TRBD1 (6 bases). Germline V CDR1 and CDR2: SEHNR, FQNEAQ (reference sequence). The CDR3 covers 17 residues. V shed 6 bases and J shed 2 bases, with 19 bases lying between them. This CDR3 reads CASSPVNQGPNTGELFF. In nucleotides, the CDR3 is TGTGCCAGCAGTCCTGTCAATCAGGGGCCCAACACCGGGGAGCTGTTTTTT.

The chain carries TRBV30 and TRBJ2-5; no definite D call. This CDR3 has 12 amino acids. Germline CDR1 GTSNPN, CDR2 SVGIG (reference sequence). CDR3 coding DNA: TGTGCATACTCTCAACCCCGAGAGACCCAGTACTTC. Amino acid sequence: CAYSQPRETQYF.

This clonotype was picked up many times. The rearrangement uses TRBV20-1 and TRBJ1-5; 7 bases are shared with TRBD1. V dropped 0 bases and J dropped 1; count of bases not matched to a gene: 6. The germline V gene encodes CDR1 DFQATT and CDR2 SNEGSKA (reference sequence). The CDR3 is 16 amino acids. The CDR3 coding sequence is TGCAGTGCTAGAGATAGCGAACAGGGGAGCAATCAGCCCCAGCATTTT. It translates to CSARDSEQGSNQPQHF.

This clonotype showed up many times. The chain couples TRBV20-1 to TRBJ2-1; weak D call: TRBD1 (6 bases). The length of the CDR3 is 15 residues. Germline V lookup: CDR1 DFQATT, CDR2 SNEGSKA (reference sequence). V lost 6 bases and J lost 5, with 20 bases in between. CDR3 sequence (DNA): TGCAGTGCACCAAATGGGGGCGTTGCGAACAATGAGCAGTTCTTC. Residues: CSAPNGGVANNEQFF.

This clonotype has ten or more counts. This chain connects TRBV7-3 to TRBJ1-6; D unresolved. V lost 1 base, J lost 7 bases, and 5 bases lay in between. Germline lookup yields CDR1 SGHTA and CDR2 FQGTGA. This CDR3 has 13 amino acids. The CDR3, as DNA: TGTGCCAGCAGCTTAAACCGAAATTCACCCCTCCACTTT. Translation: CASSLNRNSPLHF.

This clonotype appeared many times. The gene calls are TRBV14 and TRBJ1-1, with 10 positions matching TRBD1. This CDR3 has 14 residues. Germline values: CDR1 SGHDN, CDR2 FVKESK. V trimming: 3 bases; J trimming: 10 bases; junction bases outside the gene matches: 8. This CDR3 is CASSQGQGRIAAFF. In DNA, the CDR3 is TGTGCCAGCAGCCAGGGACAGGGGAGGATCGCAGCTTTCTTT.